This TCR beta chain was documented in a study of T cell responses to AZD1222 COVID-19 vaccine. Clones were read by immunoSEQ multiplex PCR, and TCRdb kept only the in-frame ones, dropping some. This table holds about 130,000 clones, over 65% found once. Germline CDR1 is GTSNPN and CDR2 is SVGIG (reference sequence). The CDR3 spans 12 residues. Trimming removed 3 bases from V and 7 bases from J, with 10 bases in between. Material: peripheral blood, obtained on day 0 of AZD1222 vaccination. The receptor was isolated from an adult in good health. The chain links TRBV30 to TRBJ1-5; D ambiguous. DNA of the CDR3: TGTGCCTGGAGAAAGGAAGGGCAGCCCCAGCATTTT. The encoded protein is CAWRKEGQPQHF.